This TCR beta chain comes out of a study of neurological immune-mediated disorders. Broader study findings: None of the CDR3 amino acid sequences in expanded clones turned up in more than one subject, which points to private repertoires in all groups.

This clonotype was recorded at least ten times. Antigen unknown. Trimming cost V 0 bases and J 7 bases, with 10 bases left between them. The V gene's germline CDR1 is SGHRS and CDR2 YFSETQ. This CDR3 is 13 amino acids long. A single record per CDR3 protein comes from TCRdb applying MiXCR to the 5' RACE reads. The data contain 65,000 to 95,000 distinct CDR3 sequences, about 5.2% of them singletons. The sequence was collected from a woman in her twenties or thirties with multiple sclerosis. Sequenced input: PBMCs. The chain is built from TRBV5-1 and TRBJ1-1; the D is unclear. The CDR3 sequence is CASSLDGINEAFF. CDR3 in DNA: TGCGCCAGCAGCTTGGACGGGATAAATGAAGCTTTCTTT.